Below, 13 T cell receptor beta chains from the same sample are listed, as sequenced in a study of T cell responses to AZD1222 COVID-19 vaccine. TCRdb's table, derived via immunoSEQ multiplex PCR, lists solely in-frame clones and lacks some. The sample lists 90,000 to 150,000 clones; 70% to 90% were seen once. The sample was peripheral blood, taken on day 0 of AZD1222 vaccination. The origin of the receptors is an adult in good health.

The CDR3 is CATSGTSTDTQYF. The CDR3 DNA follows: TGTGCCACTAGCGGTACTAGCACAGATACGCAGTATTTT. The J gene is TRBJ2-3, the V gene TRBV24-1, with D perhaps matching TRBD2 (6 bases). CDR1 and CDR2 (germline): KGHDR, SFDVKD. The CDR3 contains 13 residues. V dropped 10 bases and J dropped 0 bases, with 10 bases sitting between them.

The J gene is TRBJ2-4, the V gene TRBV6-5, with TRBD2 identical over 7 bases. The CDR3 runs to 13 residues. From germline, CDR1 is MNHEY and CDR2 SVGAGI. V lost 7 bases, J lost 8 bases, and 8 bases stayed unmatched. The CDR3 sequence is CASKSGAPDIQYF. CDR3 DNA: TGTGCCAGCAAGAGCGGGGCCCCGGACATTCAGTACTTC.

The chain joins TRBV11-2 to TRBJ2-3; no definite D call. Between the trimmed V and J ends, which lost 2 bases and 6 bases, there was a span of 3 bases. The CDR3 contains 11 residues. Germline V lookup: CDR1 SGHAT, CDR2 FQNNGV. The CDR3 DNA is TGTGCCAGCAGCTTAACGGATACGCAGTATTTT. This codes for CASSLTDTQYF. Complete variable domain (other parts from reference TRBV11-2 and TRBJ2-3): EAGVAQSPRYKIIEKRQSVAFWCNPISGHATLYWYQQILGQGPKLLIQFQNNGVVDDSQLPKDRFSAERLKGVDSTLKIQPAKLEDSAVYLCASSLTDTQYFGPGTRLTVL.

The V call is TRBV6-6, the J call TRBJ1-5, with 7 bases fitting TRBD1. V lost 5 bases to trimming and J lost 7 bases; unmatched junction nucleotides: 11. CDR1 and CDR2 from the germline V gene are MNHNY and SVGAGI (reference sequence). The CDR3 is 15 residues long. The CDR3 protein is CASSALGQPSQPQHF. In DNA form, the CDR3 reads TGTGCCAGCAGTGCACTGGGACAGCCAAGCCAGCCCCAGCATTTT.

The chain combines TRBV14 with TRBJ2-7; D call uncertain. The CDR3 contains 13 residues. V shed 1 base and J shed 2 bases, with 6 bases lying between them. Germline V gives CDR1 SGHDN, CDR2 FVKESK. In DNA, the CDR3 is TGTGCCAGCAGCCAAGGGTACCCCTACGAGCAGTACTTC. Translated, it gives CASSQGYPYEQYF.

The V and J genes are TRBV7-9 and TRBJ1-2; 12 bases align to TRBD1. CDR3 length equals 16 residues. The germline gives CDR1 SEHNR, CDR2 FQNEAQ (reference sequence). The V and J ends lost 4 bases and 5 bases, in that order; junction bases with no gene match: 8. The CDR3: CASSSGTGGAGYGYTF. The CDR3 region has the DNA TGTGCCAGCAGCTCCGGGACAGGGGGCGCGGGGTATGGCTACACCTTC.

This chain links TRBV13 with TRBJ2-7; a possible D gene is TRBD2 (6 bases). The CDR3 loop spans 15 amino acids. Germline lookup yields CDR1 PRHDT and CDR2 FYEKMQ (reference sequence). The ends were cut back, 6 bases at V and 6 bases at J, with 21 bases in the middle. The CDR3 DNA sequence: TGTGCCAGCAGACCCCCCATCGGACTCGGGGGCGAGCAGTACTTC. Amino acids: CASRPPIGLGGEQYF.

The rearrangement joins TRBV13 to TRBJ1-1; TRBD1 might be the D (6 bases). The CDR3 covers 13 residues. V lost 5 bases to trimming and J lost 4 bases, with 11 bases between them. CDR1 PRHDT and CDR2 FYEKMQ come from the germline V gene (reference sequence). CDR3 in DNA: TGTGCCAGCAGCGGTAGAGGGGGCACTGAAGCTTTCTTT. It codes for CASSGRGGTEAFF.

The chain carries TRBV11-3 and TRBJ2-2; D may be TRBD2 (6 bases). CDR1 is SGHNT, CDR2 YENEEA, per germline. The CDR3 length is 15 residues. Deletions cut 5 bases from V and 3 bases from J, with 13 bases between. CDR3 loop: CASSTGGADTGELFF. In DNA, the CDR3 is TGTGCCAGCAGCACCGGCGGGGCCGACACCGGGGAGCTGTTTTTT. Filled out from reference TRBV11-3 and TRBJ2-2, the complete variable domain reads EAGVVQSPRYKIIEKKQPVAFWCNPISGHNTLYWYLQNLGQGPELLIRYENEEAVDDSQLPKDRFSAERLKGVDSTLKIQPAELGDSAVYLCASSTGGADTGELFFGEGSRLTVL.

The chain combines TRBV2 with TRBJ2-3, with a weak D call TRBD2 (5 bases). Between the trimmed V and J ends, which lost 2 bases and 5 bases, there was a span of 5 bases. Germline V lookup: CDR1 SNHLY, CDR2 FYNNEI. The CDR3 spans 12 residues. The CDR3 region is CASSESGDTQYF. CDR3 coding DNA: TGTGCCAGCAGTGAAAGCGGAGATACGCAGTATTTT.

This chain joins TRBV18 and TRBJ1-5, with D unclear. V was trimmed by 2 bases and J by 5 bases, leaving 16 bases between them. CDR1 and CDR2 (germline): KGHSH, LQKENI. This CDR3 has 16 amino acids. CDR3 residues: CASSPEGRIGYQPQHF. In DNA form, the CDR3 reads TGTGCCAGCTCACCAGAAGGGAGGATAGGATATCAGCCCCAGCATTTT.

The genes are TRBV7-6 and TRBJ1-3; weak D call: TRBD1 (6 bases). CDR1 is SGHVS and CDR2 is FNYEAQ in the germline V gene. The CDR3 covers 15 residues. V was shortened by 1 base and J by 4 bases, with 11 bases between the two germline ends. As DNA, the CDR3 is TGTGCCAGCAGCTTAGGGGCAGGGACAGGAAACACCATATATTTT. As protein: CASSLGAGTGNTIYF.

This chain joins TRBV9 and TRBJ2-2; no firm D call. CDR1 is SGDLS and CDR2 is YYNGEE in the germline V gene. The CDR3 has 12 amino acids. Trimming removed 1 base from V and 7 bases from J, with 5 bases in between. The CDR3 DNA reads as TGTGCCAGCAGCGTATTCCGCGGGGAGCTGTTTTTT. Amino acid sequence: CASSVFRGELFF.